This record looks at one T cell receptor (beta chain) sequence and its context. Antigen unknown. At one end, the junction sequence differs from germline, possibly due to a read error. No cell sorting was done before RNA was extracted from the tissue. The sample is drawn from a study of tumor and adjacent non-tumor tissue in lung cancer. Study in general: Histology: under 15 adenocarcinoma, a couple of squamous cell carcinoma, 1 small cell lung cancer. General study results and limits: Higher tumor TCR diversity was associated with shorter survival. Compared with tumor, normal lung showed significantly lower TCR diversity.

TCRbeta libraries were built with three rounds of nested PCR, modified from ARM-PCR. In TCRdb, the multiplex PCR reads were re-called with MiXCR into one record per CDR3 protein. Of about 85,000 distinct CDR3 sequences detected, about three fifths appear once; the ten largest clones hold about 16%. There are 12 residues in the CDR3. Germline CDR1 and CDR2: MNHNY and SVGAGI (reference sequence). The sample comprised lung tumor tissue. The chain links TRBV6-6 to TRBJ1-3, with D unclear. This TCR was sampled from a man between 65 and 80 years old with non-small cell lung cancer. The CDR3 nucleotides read TGTGCCGGCCCTCCCTGGGGAAACACTATATATTTT. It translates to CAGPPWGNTIYF.